The rows below give T cell receptor beta chains drawn from one sample of a study of OX40 agonist ivuxolimab in advanced cancers. TCRdb's table, derived via immunoSEQ multiplex PCR, lists solely in-frame clones and lacks some. The data hold 70,000 or so clones, with around 87% observed a single time. The input for sequencing was CD4+ or CD8+ T cells sorted from blood, taken in a trial of the OX40 agonist ivuxolimab. All receptors derive from an adult with an advanced solid tumor such as melanoma, head and neck, liver or kidney cancer. The CDR3 runs from the conserved cysteine through the conserved F or W.

J: TRBJ2-6; V: TRBV5-5; CDR3: CASSRGGAGANVLTF
J: TRBJ2-1; V: TRBV18; CDR3: CASSPSIAIPISNEQFF
J: TRBJ2-7; V: TRBV10-2; CDR3: CASSGHEGLSYEQYF
J: TRBJ2-2; V: TRBV6-4; CDR3: CASSEPGNTGELFF
J: TRBJ1-1; V: TRBV11-2; CDR3: CASSALWGTGAFF
J: TRBJ2-5; V: TRBV13; CDR3: CASRKDGGGETQYF
J: TRBJ2-5; V: TRBV6-1; CDR3: CASSEALSRGQETQYF
J: TRBJ2-5; V: TRBV5-1; CDR3: CASSLAGLAGIGETQYF
J: TRBJ2-2; V: TRBV18; CDR3: CASSPEGAVTGELFF
J: TRBJ2-5; V: TRBV10-3; CDR3: CAISEPTGRETQYF
J: TRBJ2-1; V: TRBV27; CDR3: CASHSSGIPSREQFF
J: TRBJ1-6; V: TRBV30; CDR3: CAWRGSGNSPLHF
J: TRBJ1-1; V: TRBV5-1; CDR3: CASSLATFGANTEAFF
J: TRBJ2-1; V: TRBV9; CDR3: CASSAVAGLNEQFF
J: TRBJ1-4; V: TRBV29-1; CDR3: CSATALNEKLFF
J: TRBJ1-2; V: TRBV6-1; CDR3: CASSGQGDYGYTF
J: TRBJ2-7; V: TRBV18; CDR3: CASSLTRDRAYEQYF
J: TRBJ2-3; V: TRBV4-1; CDR3: CASSRVGAGGSTDTQYF
J: TRBJ2-3; V: TRBV2; CDR3: CASSGTSGTTDTQYF
J: TRBJ2-7; V: TRBV20-1; CDR3: CSARDTYEQYF
J: TRBJ1-3; V: TRBV19; CDR3: CASCRTAGNTIYF
J: TRBJ2-7; V: TRBV2; CDR3: CASSTKAGGSRYEQYF
J: TRBJ1-1; V: TRBV7-8; CDR3: CASSLEGRTEAFF
J: TRBJ2-5; V: TRBV6-6; CDR3: CASSYSIYQETQYF
J: TRBJ2-2; V: TRBV7-6; CDR3: CASSRLANTGELFF
J: TRBJ1-1; V: TRBV6-4; CDR3: CASSDSANTEAFF
J: TRBJ2-6; V: TRBV19; CDR3: CASLSGANVLTF
J: TRBJ2-5; V: TRBV6-5; CDR3: CASRDRVRETQYF
J: TRBJ2-7; V: TRBV11-2; CDR3: CASSLRSAGGKYEQYF
J: TRBJ1-2; V: TRBV20-1; CDR3: CSARGIDGYTF
J: TRBJ1-6; V: TRBV27; CDR3: CASSSTRESPLHF
J: TRBJ1-2; V: TRBV7-9; CDR3: CASSLDSSAYGYTF
J: TRBJ1-2; V: TRBV4-2; CDR3: CASSLFEGGQINYGYTF
J: TRBJ2-1; V: TRBV5-1; CDR3: CASSLVLAGGGDNHEQFF
J: TRBJ2-6; V: TRBV9; CDR3: CASSVGGSGANVLTF